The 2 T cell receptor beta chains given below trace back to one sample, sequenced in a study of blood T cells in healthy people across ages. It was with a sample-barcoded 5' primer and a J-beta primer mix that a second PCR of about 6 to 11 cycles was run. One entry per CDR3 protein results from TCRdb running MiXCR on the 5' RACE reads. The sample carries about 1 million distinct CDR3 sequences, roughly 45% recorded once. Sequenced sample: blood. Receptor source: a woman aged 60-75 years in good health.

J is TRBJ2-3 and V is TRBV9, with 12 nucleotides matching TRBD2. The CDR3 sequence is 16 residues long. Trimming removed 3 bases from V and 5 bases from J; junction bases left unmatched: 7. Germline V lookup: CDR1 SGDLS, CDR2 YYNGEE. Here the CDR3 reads CASSARGLAGLDTQYF. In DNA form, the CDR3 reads TGTGCCAGCAGCGCCCGCGGACTAGCGGGATTAGATACGCAGTATTTT.

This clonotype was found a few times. The CDR3 DNA follows: TGTGCCACCAGCAGGGCGACGGGGACAGGGGGAAATTCACCCCTCCACTTT. Its protein product is CATSRATGTGGNSPLHF. V usage is TRBV15 and J usage is TRBJ1-6, with 11 bases that match TRBD1. This CDR3 comprises 17 residues. Trimming took 3 bases from V and 7 from J; bases not matched to a gene: 8. The germline V gene has CDR1 LNHNV and CDR2 YYDKDF (reference sequence).